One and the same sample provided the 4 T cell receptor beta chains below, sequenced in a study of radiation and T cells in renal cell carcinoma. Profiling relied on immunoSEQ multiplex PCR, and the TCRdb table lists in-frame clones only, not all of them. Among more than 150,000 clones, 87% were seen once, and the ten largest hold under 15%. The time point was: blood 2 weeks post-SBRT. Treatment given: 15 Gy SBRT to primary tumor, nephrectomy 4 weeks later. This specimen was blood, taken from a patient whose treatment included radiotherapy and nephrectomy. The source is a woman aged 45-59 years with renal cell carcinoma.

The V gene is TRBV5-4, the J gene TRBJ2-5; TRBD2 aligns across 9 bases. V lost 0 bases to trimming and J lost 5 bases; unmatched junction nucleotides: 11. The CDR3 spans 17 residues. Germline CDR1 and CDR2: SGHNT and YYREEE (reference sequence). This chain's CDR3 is CASSLAGTRGGLETQYF. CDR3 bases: TGTGCCAGCAGCTTGGCCGGTACGCGGGGGGGCCTGGAGACCCAGTACTTC.

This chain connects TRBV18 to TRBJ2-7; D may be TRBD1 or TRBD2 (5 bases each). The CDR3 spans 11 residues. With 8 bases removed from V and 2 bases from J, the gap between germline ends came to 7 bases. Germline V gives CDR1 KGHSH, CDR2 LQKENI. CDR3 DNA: TGTGCCAGCGGGGACGCCTACGAGCAGTACTTC. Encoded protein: CASGDAYEQYF.

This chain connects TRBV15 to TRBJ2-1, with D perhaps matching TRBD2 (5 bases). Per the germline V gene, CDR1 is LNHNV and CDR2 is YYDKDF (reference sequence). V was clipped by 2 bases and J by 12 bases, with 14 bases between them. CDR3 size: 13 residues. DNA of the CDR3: TGTGCCACCAGCAGACGCCGGGAACGAGGGCAGTTCTTC. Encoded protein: CATSRRRERGQFF.

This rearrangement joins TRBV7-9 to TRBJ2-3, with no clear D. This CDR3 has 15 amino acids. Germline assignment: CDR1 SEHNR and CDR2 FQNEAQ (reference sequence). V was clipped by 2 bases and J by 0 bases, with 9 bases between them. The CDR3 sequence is CASSLPVLSTDTQYF. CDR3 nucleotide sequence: TGTGCCAGCAGCTTACCCGTTCTTAGCACAGATACGCAGTATTTT.